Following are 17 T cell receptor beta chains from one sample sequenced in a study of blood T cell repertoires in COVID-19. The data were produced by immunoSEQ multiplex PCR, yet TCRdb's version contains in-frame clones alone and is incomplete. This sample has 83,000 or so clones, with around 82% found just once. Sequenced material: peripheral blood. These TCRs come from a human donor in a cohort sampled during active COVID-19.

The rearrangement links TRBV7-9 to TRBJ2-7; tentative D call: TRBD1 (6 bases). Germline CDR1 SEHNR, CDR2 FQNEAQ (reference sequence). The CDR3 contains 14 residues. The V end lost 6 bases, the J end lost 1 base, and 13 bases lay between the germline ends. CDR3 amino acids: CASRATGTSYEQYF. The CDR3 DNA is TGTGCCAGCAGAGCGACCGGGACATCCTACGAGCAGTACTTC.

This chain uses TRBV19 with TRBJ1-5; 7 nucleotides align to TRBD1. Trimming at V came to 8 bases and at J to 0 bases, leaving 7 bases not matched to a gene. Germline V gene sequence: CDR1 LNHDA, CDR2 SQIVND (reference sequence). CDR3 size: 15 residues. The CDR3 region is CASARDRNSNQPQHF. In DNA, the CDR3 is TGTGCCAGTGCCCGGGACAGAAATAGCAATCAGCCCCAGCATTTT.

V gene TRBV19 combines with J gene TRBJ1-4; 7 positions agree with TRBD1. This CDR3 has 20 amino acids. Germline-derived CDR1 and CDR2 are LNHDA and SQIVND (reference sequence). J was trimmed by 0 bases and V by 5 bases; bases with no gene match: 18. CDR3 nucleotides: TGTGCCAGTAGTGCAGAGACAGGGCATAAGTATACGGCAACTAATGAAAAACTGTTTTTT. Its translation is CASSAETGHKYTATNEKLFF. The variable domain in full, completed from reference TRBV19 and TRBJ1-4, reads DGGITQSPKYLFRKEGQNVTLSCEQNLNHDAMYWYRQDPGQGLRLIYYSQIVNDFQKGDIAEGYSVSREKKESFPLTVTSAQKNPTAFYLCASSAETGHKYTATNEKLFFGSGTQLSVL.

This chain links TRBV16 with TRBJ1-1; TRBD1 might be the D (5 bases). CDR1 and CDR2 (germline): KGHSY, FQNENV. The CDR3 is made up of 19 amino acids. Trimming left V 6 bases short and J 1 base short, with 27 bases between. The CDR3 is CASRRTREGFGHENTEAFF. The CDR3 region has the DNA TGTGCCAGCAGACGAACTAGGGAGGGCTTTGGACACGAGAACACTGAAGCTTTCTTT.

Here the CDR3 DNA reads TGCGCCAGCAGCCAAGTCGTCCCGAGGACTAATGAAAAACTGTTTTTT. Translation gives CASSQVVPRTNEKLFF. This chain joins TRBV4-1 and TRBJ1-4; D not certain. CDR3 length: 16 amino acids. The V end was cut by 1 base, the J end by 2 bases, with 11 bases between. Germline CDR1 and CDR2: MGHRA and YSYEKL.

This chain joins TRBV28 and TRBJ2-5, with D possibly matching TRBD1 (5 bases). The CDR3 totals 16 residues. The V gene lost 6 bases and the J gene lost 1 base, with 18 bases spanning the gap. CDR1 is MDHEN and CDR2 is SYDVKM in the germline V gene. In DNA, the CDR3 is TGTGCCAGCAGACGAACTACAGGAGCCACCCAAGAGACCCAGTACTTC. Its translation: CASRRTTGATQETQYF. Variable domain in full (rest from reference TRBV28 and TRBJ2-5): DVKVTQSSRYLVKRTGEKVFLECVQDMDHENMFWYRQDPGLGLRLIYFSYDVKMKEKGDIPEGYSVSREKKERFSLILESASTNQTSMYLCASRRTTGATQETQYFGPGTRLLVL.

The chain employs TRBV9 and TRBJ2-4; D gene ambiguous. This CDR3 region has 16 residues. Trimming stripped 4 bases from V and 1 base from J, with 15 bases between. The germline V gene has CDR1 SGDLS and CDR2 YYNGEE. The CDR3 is CASSISQYPAKNIQYF. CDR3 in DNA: TGTGCCAGCAGCATTAGCCAATACCCCGCCAAAAACATTCAGTACTTC.

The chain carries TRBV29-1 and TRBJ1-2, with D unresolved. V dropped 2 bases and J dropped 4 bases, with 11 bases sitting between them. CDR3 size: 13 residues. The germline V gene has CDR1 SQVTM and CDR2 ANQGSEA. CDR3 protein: CSVESGRRYGYTF. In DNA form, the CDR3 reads TGCAGCGTTGAAAGCGGCAGGCGCTATGGCTACACCTTC. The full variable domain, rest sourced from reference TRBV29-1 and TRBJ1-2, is SAVISQKPSRDICQRGTSLTIQCQVDSQVTMMFWYRQQPGQSLTLIATANQGSEATYESGFVIDKFPISRPNLTFSTLTVSNMSPEDSSIYLCSVESGRRYGYTFGSGTRLTVV.

CDR3: CASSLGSPGTGGSYTEAFF. Written as DNA, the CDR3 is TGTGCCAGCAGCTTAGGCTCACCCGGGACAGGGGGCTCGTACACTGAAGCTTTCTTT. The chain couples TRBV13 to TRBJ1-1; 12 bases are shared with TRBD1. Per the germline V gene, CDR1 is PRHDT and CDR2 is FYEKMQ (reference sequence). Trimming cost V 0 bases and J 3 bases; bases outside gene matches: 11. This CDR3 comprises 19 residues.

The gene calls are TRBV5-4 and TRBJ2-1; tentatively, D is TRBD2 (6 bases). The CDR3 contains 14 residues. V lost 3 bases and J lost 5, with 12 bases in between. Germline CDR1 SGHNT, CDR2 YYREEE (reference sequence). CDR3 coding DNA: TGTGCCAGCAGCTCACCGGGACTCCACAATGAGCAGTTCTTC. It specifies CASSSPGLHNEQFF.

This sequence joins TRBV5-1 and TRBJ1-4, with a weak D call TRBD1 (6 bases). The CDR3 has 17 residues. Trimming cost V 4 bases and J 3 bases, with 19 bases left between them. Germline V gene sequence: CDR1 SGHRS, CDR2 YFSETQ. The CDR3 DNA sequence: TGCGCCAGCAGCCGCGGGGGCGGGGGGACGGCTAATGAAAAACTGTTTTTT. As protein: CASSRGGGGTANEKLFF.

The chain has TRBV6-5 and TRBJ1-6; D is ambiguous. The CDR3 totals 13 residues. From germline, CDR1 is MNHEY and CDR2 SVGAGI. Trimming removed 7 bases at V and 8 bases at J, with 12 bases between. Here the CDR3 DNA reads TGTGCCAGCACCCGAGGAAGCGATTCACCCCTCCACTTT. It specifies CASTRGSDSPLHF.

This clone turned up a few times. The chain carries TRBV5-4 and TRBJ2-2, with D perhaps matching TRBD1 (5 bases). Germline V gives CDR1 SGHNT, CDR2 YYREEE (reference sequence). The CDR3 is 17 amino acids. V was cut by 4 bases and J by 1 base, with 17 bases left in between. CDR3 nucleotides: TGTGCCAGCAGCCCCTATAGTGGGGCTCAGAACACCGGGGAGCTGTTTTTT. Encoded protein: CASSPYSGAQNTGELFF.

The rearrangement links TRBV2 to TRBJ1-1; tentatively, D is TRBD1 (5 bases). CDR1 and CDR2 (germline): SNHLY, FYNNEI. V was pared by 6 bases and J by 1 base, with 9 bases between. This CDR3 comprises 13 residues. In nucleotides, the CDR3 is TGTGCCAGCAGGACAGAGACGAACACTGAAGCTTTCTTT. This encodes CASRTETNTEAFF.

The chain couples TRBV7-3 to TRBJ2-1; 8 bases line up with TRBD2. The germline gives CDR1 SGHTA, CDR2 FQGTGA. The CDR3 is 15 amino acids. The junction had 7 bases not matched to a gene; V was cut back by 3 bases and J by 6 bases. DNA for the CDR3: TGTGCCAGCAGCTTGACGGGGGGGCAGACCAATGAGCAGTTCTTC. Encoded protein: CASSLTGGQTNEQFF.

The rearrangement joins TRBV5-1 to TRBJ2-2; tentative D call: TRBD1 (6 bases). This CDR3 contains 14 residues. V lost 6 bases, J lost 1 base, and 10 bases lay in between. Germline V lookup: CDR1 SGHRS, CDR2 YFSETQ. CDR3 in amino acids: CASIPQGNTGELFF. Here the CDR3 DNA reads TGCGCCAGCATCCCACAGGGGAACACCGGGGAGCTGTTTTTT.

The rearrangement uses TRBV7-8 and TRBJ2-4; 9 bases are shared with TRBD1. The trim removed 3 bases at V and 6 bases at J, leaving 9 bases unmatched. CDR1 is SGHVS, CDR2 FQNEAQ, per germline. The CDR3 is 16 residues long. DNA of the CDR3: TGTGCCAGCAGCTTGTTACGTGACAGGGGGGCAAACATTCAGTACTTC. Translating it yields CASSLLRDRGANIQYF.